Presented here are 9 T cell receptor beta chains from one specimen sequenced in a study of cytomegalovirus exposure and HLA in healthy donors. The PCR was carried out with 60 Vbeta primers and 13 Jbeta primers. Profiling relied on immunoSEQ multiplex PCR, and the TCRdb table lists in-frame clones only, not all of them. The sample comprises over 150,000 clones, 68% of which are singletons, and approximately 1.5% rests with the top ten. Specimen: PBMCs. These receptor sequences come from a man aged 50-60 years in good health and CMV-seronegative.

The V call is TRBV7-2, the J call TRBJ2-2, with TRBD2 matching 11 bases. CDR1 and CDR2 from the germline V gene are SGHTA and FQGNSA. This CDR3 has 18 amino acids. With 4 bases clipped from V and 0 bases from J, the junction kept 7 bases outside the gene matches. CDR3 DNA: TGTGCCAGCAGCTCAAAGGCTAGCGGGGGGACGAACACCGGGGAGCTGTTTTTT. It specifies CASSSKASGGTNTGELFF.

The V and J genes are TRBV29-1 and TRBJ2-5, with TRBD1 identical over 9 bases. The J call may be incorrect, as the DNA end agrees better with TRBJ2-7. CDR1 is SQVTM and CDR2 is ANQGSEA in the germline V gene. The CDR3 length is 13 residues. Here the CDR3 reads CSVERQGQGEQYF. CDR3 coding DNA: TGCAGCGTTGAGCGACAGGGACAGGGCGAGCAGTACTTC.

The J gene is TRBJ2-1, the V gene TRBV27, with 9 bases fitting TRBD2. Germline V gene sequence: CDR1 MNHEY, CDR2 SMNVEV (reference sequence). The CDR3 is 15 amino acids. Trimming took 2 bases from V and 7 from J; bases not matched to a gene: 6. This chain's CDR3 is CASSLSGGGANEQFF. In DNA, the CDR3 is TGTGCCAGCAGTTTAAGTGGCGGGGGGGCTAATGAGCAGTTCTTC.

The chain employs TRBV5-1 and TRBJ2-1; 9 bases agree with TRBD2. V shed 3 bases and J 5 bases; nucleotides not matched to a gene: 6. Germline assignment: CDR1 SGHRS and CDR2 YFSETQ. The CDR3 loop spans 15 amino acids. CDR3 sequence: CASSSSGGYHNEQFF. In DNA, the CDR3 is TGCGCCAGCAGCTCCAGCGGGGGGTACCACAATGAGCAGTTCTTC.

The chain carries TRBV28 and TRBJ2-6, with D possibly TRBD2 on 7 matching bases. This CDR3 has 16 residues. Germline V CDR1 and CDR2: MDHEN, SYDVKM. V was cut by 5 bases and J by 0 bases, with 11 bases left in between. In nucleotides, the CDR3 is TGTGCCAGCAGTGTCGGGGGGCGCTCTGGGGCCAACGTCCTGACTTTC. This encodes CASSVGGRSGANVLTF.

The CDR3 DNA reads TGTGCCAGCAGCCAAGGTGCAGGACAGGGGCAAGAGACCCAGTACTTC. Amino acids: CASSQGAGQGQETQYF. The V gene is TRBV7-2, the J gene TRBJ2-5, with 9 nucleotides matching TRBD1. CDR1 and CDR2 (germline): SGHTA, FQGNSA. Trimming at V came to 5 bases and at J to 2 bases, leaving 9 bases not matched to a gene. The CDR3 sequence is 16 residues long.

The chain joins TRBV4-3 to TRBJ2-1; the match to TRBD1 covers 7 bases. This CDR3 has 16 amino acids. After removal of 0 bases from V and 7 bases from J, the junction contained 9 bases not matched to a gene. Germline V gene data show CDR1 as LGHNA and CDR2 as YSLEER. CDR3 bases: TGCGCCAGCAGCCAAGAGGACAGGAAGATACTAAATGAGCAGTTCTTC. Amino acids: CASSQEDRKILNEQFF.

This clone was seen a handful of times. V and J are TRBV2 and TRBJ1-5, with D tentatively TRBD1 (5 bases). Germline V gene lookup returns CDR1 SNHLY and CDR2 FYNNEI. V was cut by 10 bases and J by 7 bases, with 20 bases left in between. This CDR3 is built from 14 residues. This CDR3 is CATTPLEGKQPQHF. CDR3 nucleotide sequence: TGTGCCACCACCCCGCTGGAGGGGAAGCAGCCCCAGCATTTT.

The chain has TRBV4-3 and TRBJ1-4; TRBD1 agrees at 7 bases. The CDR3 contains 20 residues. V lost 0 bases and J lost 8; bases outside the gene matches: 21. Germline V gene sequence: CDR1 LGHNA, CDR2 YSLEER. CDR3 sequence: CASSQDPMGPFDRAGEKLFF. CDR3 sequence (DNA): TGCGCCAGCAGCCAAGATCCCATGGGCCCCTTCGACAGGGCAGGCGAAAAACTGTTTTTT.